Listed below are T cell receptor beta chains from one sample, sequenced in a study of cytomegalovirus exposure and HLA in healthy donors. The method was immunoSEQ multiplex PCR; TCRdb's version includes in-frame clones alone and lacks a portion of them. The top ten hold around 6% of the sample, which has about 150,000 clones, around 84% seen once. The source material was PBMCs. All receptors derive from a woman aged 40 to 50 in good health and CMV-seropositive. CDR3s leave out the opening cysteine and the closing phenylalanine or tryptophan. Part of the rows lack a size; the others show once, few, many or a class for expanded clones.

CDR3 protein	V gene	clone size	J gene
ASSLKGYEQY	TRBV5-1	.	TRBJ2-7
AWSVNTLNYGYT	TRBV30	few	TRBJ1-2
ASSLGSARTDTQY	TRBV28	.	TRBJ2-3
ASSLGAGANVLT	TRBV11-3	.	TRBJ2-6
ASSLVLLTSGTPETQY	TRBV7-2	.	TRBJ2-5
ASSSKTGVDTEAF	TRBV5-1	.	TRBJ1-1
ASSQYAGTDTQY	TRBV4-1	.	TRBJ2-3
ASSAQGSEAF	TRBV11-3	.	TRBJ1-1
ASSPRGDTQY	TRBV5-4	.	TRBJ2-3
VRRPQRVPTDTQY	TRBV7-5	.	TRBJ2-3
ASSPRESGPNNEQF	TRBV7-9	.	TRBJ2-1
AWSRGVMSSGNTIY	TRBV30	.	TRBJ1-3
ASSLGGTSGSRLDTQY	TRBV11-2	.	TRBJ2-3
SVAQANTEAF	TRBV29-1	.	TRBJ1-1
ASSRTVIAKNIQY	TRBV2	once	TRBJ2-4